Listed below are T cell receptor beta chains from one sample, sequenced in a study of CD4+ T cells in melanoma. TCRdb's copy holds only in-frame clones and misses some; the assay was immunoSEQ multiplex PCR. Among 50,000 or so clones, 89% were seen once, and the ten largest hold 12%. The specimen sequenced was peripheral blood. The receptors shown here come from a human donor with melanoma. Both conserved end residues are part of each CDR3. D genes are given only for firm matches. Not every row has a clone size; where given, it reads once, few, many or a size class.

cdr3_aa: CASSQASLAGADTQYF; cdr3_nt: TGTGCCAGCAGCCAAGCCTCCCTAGCGGGGGCAGATACGCAGTATTTT; j_call: TRBJ2-3; d_call: TRBD2; clone_size: .; v_call: TRBV4-2
cdr3_aa: CASRHVQGGNVGYTF; cdr3_nt: TGTGCCAGCAGGCACGTACAGGGTGGGAACGTAGGCTACACCTTC; j_call: TRBJ1-2; d_call: .; clone_size: .; v_call: TRBV11-2
cdr3_aa: CASSFLLNSYSTGELFF; cdr3_nt: TGTGCCAGCAGTTTTTTGTTGAACAGTTACTCCACCGGGGAGCTGTTTTTT; j_call: TRBJ2-2; d_call: .; clone_size: .; v_call: TRBV28
cdr3_aa: CASSLVGGDTQYF; cdr3_nt: TGTGCCAGCAGCTTAGTAGGAGGAGATACGCAGTATTTT; j_call: TRBJ2-3; d_call: .; clone_size: .; v_call: TRBV13
cdr3_aa: CASSLGQGYEKLFF; cdr3_nt: TGTGCCAGCAGCTTGGGACAGGGGTACGAAAAACTGTTTTTT; j_call: TRBJ1-4; d_call: TRBD1; clone_size: .; v_call: TRBV11-2
cdr3_aa: CASSPEGHTQYF; cdr3_nt: TGTGCCAGCTCACCGGAGGGCCATACGCAGTATTTT; j_call: TRBJ2-3; d_call: .; clone_size: .; v_call: TRBV18
cdr3_aa: CASSLYGAANYGYTF; cdr3_nt: TGTGCCAGCAGCTTGTATGGGGCAGCTAACTATGGCTACACCTTC; j_call: TRBJ1-2; d_call: .; clone_size: .; v_call: TRBV5-6
cdr3_aa: CASSQEGRGRTVYGYTF; cdr3_nt: TGTGCCAGCAGCCAAGAAGGACGGGGGCGGACAGTTTATGGCTACACCTTC; j_call: TRBJ1-2; d_call: .; clone_size: .; v_call: TRBV4-2
cdr3_aa: CASSYSTNYGYTF; cdr3_nt: TGTGCCAGCAGTTACTCCACAAACTATGGCTACACCTTC; j_call: TRBJ1-2; d_call: .; clone_size: few; v_call: TRBV6-5
cdr3_aa: CASSPRGPETQYF; cdr3_nt: TGTGCCAGCAGCCCAAGGGGGCCGGAGACCCAGTACTTC; j_call: TRBJ2-5; d_call: TRBD1; clone_size: .; v_call: TRBV7-9
cdr3_aa: CASSLDPMETQYF; cdr3_nt: TGTGCCAGCAGCTTAGATCCGATGGAGACCCAGTACTTC; j_call: TRBJ2-5; d_call: .; clone_size: .; v_call: TRBV11-2
cdr3_aa: CASSPSGTGFDEAFF; cdr3_nt: TGTGCCAGCAGCCCCTCCGGGACAGGATTCGATGAAGCTTTCTTT; j_call: TRBJ1-1; d_call: TRBD1; clone_size: .; v_call: TRBV9
cdr3_aa: CASSLLQSSYNEQFF; cdr3_nt: TGTGCCAGCAGCTTACTACAAAGCTCCTACAATGAGCAGTTCTTC; j_call: TRBJ2-1; d_call: .; clone_size: .; v_call: TRBV7-8
cdr3_aa: CASSGTANTEAFF; cdr3_nt: TGTGCCAGCAGTGGTACAGCGAACACTGAAGCTTTCTTT; j_call: TRBJ1-1; d_call: .; clone_size: .; v_call: TRBV11-2
cdr3_aa: CASSLKRGGLGTDTQYF; cdr3_nt: TGTGCCAGCAGCTTAAAACGGGGGGGCTTAGGCACAGATACGCAGTATTTT; j_call: TRBJ2-3; d_call: TRBD2; clone_size: .; v_call: TRBV7-2
cdr3_aa: CASSLEPRDTEAFF; cdr3_nt: TGTGCCAGCAGCTTAGAGCCTAGGGACACTGAAGCTTTCTTT; j_call: TRBJ1-1; d_call: .; clone_size: few; v_call: TRBV7-9
cdr3_aa: CASSFGTRRFF; cdr3_nt: TGTGCCAGCAGCTTCGGGACCCGCCGGTTCTTC; j_call: TRBJ2-1; d_call: .; clone_size: few; v_call: TRBV7-3
cdr3_aa: CASSLNSGGADTQYF; cdr3_nt: TGTGCCAGCAGCCTCAATAGCGGGGGCGCAGATACGCAGTATTTT; j_call: TRBJ2-3; d_call: TRBD2; clone_size: .; v_call: TRBV7-3
cdr3_aa: CASRGGRDEQFF; cdr3_nt: TGCGCCAGCAGGGGGGGTCGCGATGAGCAGTTCTTC; j_call: TRBJ2-1; d_call: .; clone_size: .; v_call: TRBV10-2
cdr3_aa: CASSFVTGGAYGYTF; cdr3_nt: TGTGCCAGCAGTTTCGTTACAGGGGGCGCCTATGGCTACACCTTC; j_call: TRBJ1-2; d_call: TRBD1; clone_size: .; v_call: TRBV27
cdr3_aa: CASSQPQGKHYGYTF; cdr3_nt: TGTGCCAGCAGCCAACCACAGGGTAAGCACTATGGCTACACCTTC; j_call: TRBJ1-2; d_call: .; clone_size: .; v_call: TRBV4-2
cdr3_aa: CASSLTENINYGYTF; cdr3_nt: TGTGCCAGCAGCTTGACAGAAAACATCAACTATGGCTACACCTTC; j_call: TRBJ1-2; d_call: .; clone_size: once; v_call: TRBV6-5